This TCR beta chain was captured by sequencing in a study of blood T cell repertoires in COVID-19. Study details: COVID-19 samples, acute and convalescent, were from the United States, Italy and Spain. Sources were T cells, B-cell-depleted T cells, or PBMCs; the material itself was cDNA or gDNA.

The CDR3 has 11 residues. The germline CDR1 and CDR2 sequences are SQVTM and ANQGSEA. V was cut by 7 bases and J by 6 bases, with 11 bases left in between. Only in-frame clones appear in the TCRdb table, and some are missing; sequencing was by immunoSEQ multiplex PCR. This sample has about 170,000 clones, with roughly 86% found just once. This chain links TRBV29-1 with TRBJ2-3; no clear D gene. The TCR originated in a man in his forties or fifties who had recovered from COVID-19. The sequenced material came from peripheral blood. For the CDR3, the DNA is TGCAGCGCCTCAAGCCTCGATACGCAGTATTTT. Its protein product is CSASSLDTQYF.